This T cell receptor beta chain originates from a study of blood T cell repertoires in COVID-19. Study as a whole: The cDNA or gDNA used as material had been derived from T cells, B-cell-depleted T cells, or PBMCs.

The CDR3 is made up of 15 amino acids. Germline CDR1 is KGHSH and CDR2 is LQKENI. The V end lost 6 bases, the J end lost 5 bases, and 17 bases lay between the germline ends. Per the study methods: Amplification from reference gene primers served as the basis for estimated nucleated cell counts. Repertoires were generated with immunoSEQ multiplex PCR, while TCRdb's copy carries only in-frame clones and drops some. The V and J calls and clone size come from that table; D and trimming were worked out from the DNA. Of about 150,000 clones listed, about 85% are singletons. Enrollment of patients from Seattle took place during active infection, with longitudinal follow-up.

The rearrangement joins TRBV18 to TRBJ2-1; D may be TRBD1 (6 bases). The material sequenced was peripheral blood. The TCR originated in a woman in her sixties with COVID-19, enrolled during active disease. CDR3 sequence reads: CASSNRVGGNNEQFF. CDR3 nucleotide sequence: TGTGCCAGCTCCAACAGGGTAGGGGGAAACAATGAGCAGTTCTTC. The whole variable domain, filled in from reference TRBV18 and TRBJ2-1, reads NAGVMQNPRHLVRRRGQEARLRCSPMKGHSHVYWYRQLPEEGLKFMVYLQKENIIDESGMPKERFSAEFPKEGPSILRIQQVVRGDSAAYFCASSNRVGGNNEQFFGPGTRLTVL.